This TCR beta chain was obtained from a study of shared clonotypes between healthy human individuals. For the study at large: Three plates were used per donor for CD4 naive, three for CD4 memory, two for CD8 naive and one for CD8 memory.

V lost 0 bases, J lost 2 bases, and 14 bases lay in between. CDR3 length: 16 residues. Per germline, CDR1 SNHLY and CDR2 FYNNEI. Under the authors' procedure: Owing to the provision of junction-only sequences devoid of quality scores by immunoSEQ, filtering differed. Sequenced by immunoSEQ multiplex PCR; TCRdb stores in-frame clones only, minus some. Clone size and V and J calls were adopted from that table, with D and trimming inferred from the DNA. This sample carries about 2.1 million clones, around 93% of them seen once, and the ten largest clones take around 1.8%. Naive CD8 cells lacked CD45RO and underwent positive selection for CCR7, leaving out terminally differentiated effector memory CD45RA+ cells.

The source of this sequence is a man aged 18-30 years in good health. Some clones in this sample may be carry-over from other donors' samples. This chain joins TRBV2 and TRBJ2-7; D is tentatively TRBD1 or TRBD2 (5 bases each). Sequenced input: naive CD8+ T cells from PBMCs. The CDR3 region has the DNA TGTGCCAGCAGTGAAGCCGATGGGGACCTGCCCTACGAGCAGTACTTC. Its protein is CASSEADGDLPYEQYF.